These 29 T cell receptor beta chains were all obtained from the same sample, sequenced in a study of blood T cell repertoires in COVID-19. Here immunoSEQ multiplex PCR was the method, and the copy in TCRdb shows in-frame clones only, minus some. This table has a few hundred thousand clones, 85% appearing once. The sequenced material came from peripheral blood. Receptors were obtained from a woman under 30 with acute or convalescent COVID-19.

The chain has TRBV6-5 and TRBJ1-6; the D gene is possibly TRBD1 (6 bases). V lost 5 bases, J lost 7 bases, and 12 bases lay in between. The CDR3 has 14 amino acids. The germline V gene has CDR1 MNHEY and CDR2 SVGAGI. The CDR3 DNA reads TGTGCCAGCAGTACTACAGGGTGGAATTCACCCCTCCACTTT. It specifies CASSTTGWNSPLHF.

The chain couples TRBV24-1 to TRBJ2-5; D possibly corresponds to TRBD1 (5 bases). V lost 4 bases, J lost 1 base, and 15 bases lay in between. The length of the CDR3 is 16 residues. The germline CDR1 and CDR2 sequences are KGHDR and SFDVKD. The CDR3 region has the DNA TGTGCCACCAGTGACGGCGACGACAGATCCCAAGAGACCCAGTACTTC. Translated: CATSDGDDRSQETQYF.

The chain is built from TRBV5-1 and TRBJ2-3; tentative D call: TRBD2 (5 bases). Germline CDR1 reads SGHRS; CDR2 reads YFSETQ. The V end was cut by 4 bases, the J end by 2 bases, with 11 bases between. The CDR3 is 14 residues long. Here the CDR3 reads CASSPAEFTDTQYF. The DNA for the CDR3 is TGCGCCAGCAGCCCAGCGGAATTCACAGATACGCAGTATTTT.

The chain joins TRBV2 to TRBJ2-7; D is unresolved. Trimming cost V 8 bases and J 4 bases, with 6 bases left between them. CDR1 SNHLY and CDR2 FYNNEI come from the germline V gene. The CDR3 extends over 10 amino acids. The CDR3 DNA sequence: TGTGCCAGCTCTAAATACGAGCAGTACTTC. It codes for CASSKYEQYF.

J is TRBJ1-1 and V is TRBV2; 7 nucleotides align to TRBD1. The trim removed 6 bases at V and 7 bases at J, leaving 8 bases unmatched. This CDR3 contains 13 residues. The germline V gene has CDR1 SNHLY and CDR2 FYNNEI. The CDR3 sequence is CASRIDREGEAFF. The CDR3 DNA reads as TGTGCCAGCAGAATCGACAGGGAAGGTGAAGCTTTCTTT. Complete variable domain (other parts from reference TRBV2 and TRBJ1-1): EPEVTQTPSHQVTQMGQEVILRCVPISNHLYFYWYRQILGQKVEFLVSFYNNEISEKSEIFDDQFSVERPDGSNFTLKIRSTKLEDSAMYFCASRIDREGEAFFGQGTRLTVV.

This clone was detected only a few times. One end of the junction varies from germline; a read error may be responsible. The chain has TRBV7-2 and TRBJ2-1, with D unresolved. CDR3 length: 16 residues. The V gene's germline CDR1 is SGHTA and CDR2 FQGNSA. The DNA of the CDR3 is TGTGCCAGCACCTTATCTATAGGAGAAGCCTTCAATGAGCAGTTCTTC. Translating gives CASTLSIGEAFNEQFF.

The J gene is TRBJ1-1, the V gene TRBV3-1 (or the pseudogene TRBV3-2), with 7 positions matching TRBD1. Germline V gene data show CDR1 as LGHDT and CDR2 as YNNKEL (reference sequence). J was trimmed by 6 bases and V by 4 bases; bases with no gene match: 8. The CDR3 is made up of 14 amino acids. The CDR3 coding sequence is TGTGCCAGCAGCCTAGGACAGGCGGCCTCTGAAGCTTTCTTT. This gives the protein CASSLGQAASEAFF.

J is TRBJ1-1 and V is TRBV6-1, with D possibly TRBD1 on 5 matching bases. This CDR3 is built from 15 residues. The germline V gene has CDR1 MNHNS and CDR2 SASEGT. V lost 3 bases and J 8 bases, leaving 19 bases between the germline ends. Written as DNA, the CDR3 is TGTGCCAGCAGTGAGACAGCCCGGGTAGAGAAGGAAGCTTTCTTT. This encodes CASSETARVEKEAFF.

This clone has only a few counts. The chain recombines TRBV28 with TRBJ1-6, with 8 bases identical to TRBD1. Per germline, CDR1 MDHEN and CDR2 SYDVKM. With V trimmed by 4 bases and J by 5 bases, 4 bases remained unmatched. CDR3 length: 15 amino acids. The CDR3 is CASSWGQVHNSPLHF. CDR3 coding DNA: TGTGCCAGCAGTTGGGGACAGGTTCATAATTCACCCCTCCACTTT.

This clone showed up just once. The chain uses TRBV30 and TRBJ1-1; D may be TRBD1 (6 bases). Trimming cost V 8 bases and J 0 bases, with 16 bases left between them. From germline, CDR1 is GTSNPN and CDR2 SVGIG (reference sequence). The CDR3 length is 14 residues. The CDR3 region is CAGALGGVNTEAFF. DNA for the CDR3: TGTGCCGGGGCATTAGGGGGAGTGAACACTGAAGCTTTCTTT.

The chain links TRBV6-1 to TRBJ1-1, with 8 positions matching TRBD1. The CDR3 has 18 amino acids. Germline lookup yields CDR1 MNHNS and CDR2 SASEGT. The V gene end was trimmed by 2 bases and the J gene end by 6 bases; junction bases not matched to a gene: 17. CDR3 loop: CASSEPTAGGLSFSEAFF. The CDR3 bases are TGTGCCAGCAGTGAACCCACAGCAGGGGGCCTTTCATTTTCTGAAGCTTTCTTT.

CDR3 residues: CASQQGSGTEAFF. The CDR3 DNA sequence: TGTGCCAGCCAACAGGGAAGTGGGACTGAAGCTTTCTTT. The chain links TRBV18 to TRBJ1-1; perhaps TRBD1 as D (6 bases). The V gene's germline CDR1 is KGHSH and CDR2 LQKENI. Trimming cost V 8 bases and J 5 bases, with 15 bases left between them. The CDR3 has 13 amino acids.

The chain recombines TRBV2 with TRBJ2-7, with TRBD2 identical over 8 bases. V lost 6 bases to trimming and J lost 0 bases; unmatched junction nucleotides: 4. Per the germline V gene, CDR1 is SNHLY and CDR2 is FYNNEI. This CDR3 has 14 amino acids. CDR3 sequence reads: CASRWTSNSYEQYF. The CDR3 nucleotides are TGTGCCAGCAGATGGACTAGCAACTCCTACGAGCAGTACTTC.

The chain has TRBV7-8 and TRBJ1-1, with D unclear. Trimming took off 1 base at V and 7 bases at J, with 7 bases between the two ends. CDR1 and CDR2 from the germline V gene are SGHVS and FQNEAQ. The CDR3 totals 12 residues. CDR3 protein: CASSLVSGEAFF. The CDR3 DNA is TGTGCCAGCAGCTTAGTCAGCGGTGAAGCTTTCTTT.

CDR3 coding DNA: TGTGCCAGCAGCAATCTAGCGGGAGTCCACGAGCAGTACTTC. Protein product: CASSNLAGVHEQYF. J is TRBJ2-7 and V is TRBV7-6; TRBD2 aligns across 10 bases. Germline V gene data show CDR1 as SGHVS and CDR2 as FNYEAQ. The CDR3 contains 14 residues. With V trimmed by 5 bases and J by 5 bases, 6 bases remained unmatched.

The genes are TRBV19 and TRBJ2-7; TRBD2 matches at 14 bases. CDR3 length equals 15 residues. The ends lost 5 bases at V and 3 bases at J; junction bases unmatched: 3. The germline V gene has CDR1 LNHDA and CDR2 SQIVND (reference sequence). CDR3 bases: TGTGCCAGTAGTTCGGGACTAGCGGGAGACTACGAGCAGTACTTC. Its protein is CASSSGLAGDYEQYF.

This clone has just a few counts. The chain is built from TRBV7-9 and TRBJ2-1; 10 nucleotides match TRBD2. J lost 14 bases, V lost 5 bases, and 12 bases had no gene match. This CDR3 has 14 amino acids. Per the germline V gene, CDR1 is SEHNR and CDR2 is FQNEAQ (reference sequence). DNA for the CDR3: TGTGCCAGCAGCCTGGGCCTAGCGGGGGAGGATAAGTTCTTC. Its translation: CASSLGLAGEDKFF.

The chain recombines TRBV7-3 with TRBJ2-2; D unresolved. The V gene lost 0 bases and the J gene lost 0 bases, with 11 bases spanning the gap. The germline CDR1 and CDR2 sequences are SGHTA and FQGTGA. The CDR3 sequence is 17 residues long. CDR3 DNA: TGTGCCAGCAGCTTAACGGCGGAGCGAGCGAACACCGGGGAGCTGTTTTTT. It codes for CASSLTAERANTGELFF.

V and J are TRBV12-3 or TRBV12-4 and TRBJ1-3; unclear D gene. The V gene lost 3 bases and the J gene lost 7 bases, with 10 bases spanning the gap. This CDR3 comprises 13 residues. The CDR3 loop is CASSFGSMNTIYF. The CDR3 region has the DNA TGTGCCAGCAGTTTTGGTTCTATGAACACCATATATTTT.

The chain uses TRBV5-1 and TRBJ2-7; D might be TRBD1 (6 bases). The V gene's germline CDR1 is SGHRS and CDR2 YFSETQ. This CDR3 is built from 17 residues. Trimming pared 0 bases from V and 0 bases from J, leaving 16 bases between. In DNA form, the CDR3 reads TGCGCCAGCAGCTTGGCAGGAGAGGGACACTTCTCCTACGAGCAGTACTTC. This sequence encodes CASSLAGEGHFSYEQYF.

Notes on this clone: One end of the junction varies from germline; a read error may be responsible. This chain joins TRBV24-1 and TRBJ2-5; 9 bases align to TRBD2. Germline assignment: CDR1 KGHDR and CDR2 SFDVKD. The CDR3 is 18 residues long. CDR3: CATGGLGEREAYQETQYF. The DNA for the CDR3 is TGTGCCACCGGGGGACTGGGCGAGCGGGAGGCCTACCAGGAGACCCAGTACTTC.

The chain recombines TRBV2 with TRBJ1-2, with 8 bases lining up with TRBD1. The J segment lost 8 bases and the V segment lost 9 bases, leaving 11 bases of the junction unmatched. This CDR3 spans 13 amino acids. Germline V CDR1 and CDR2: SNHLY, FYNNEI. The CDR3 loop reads CASGTGSSWGYTF. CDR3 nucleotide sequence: TGTGCCAGTGGGACAGGTTCGAGCTGGGGCTACACCTTC.

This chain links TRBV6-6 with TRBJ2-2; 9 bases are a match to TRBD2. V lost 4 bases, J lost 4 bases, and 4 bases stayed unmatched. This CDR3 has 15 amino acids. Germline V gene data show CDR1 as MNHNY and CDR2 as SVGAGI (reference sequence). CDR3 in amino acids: CASSLAAGGTGELFF. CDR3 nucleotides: TGTGCCAGCAGTTTGGCAGCGGGGGGCACCGGGGAGCTGTTTTTT.

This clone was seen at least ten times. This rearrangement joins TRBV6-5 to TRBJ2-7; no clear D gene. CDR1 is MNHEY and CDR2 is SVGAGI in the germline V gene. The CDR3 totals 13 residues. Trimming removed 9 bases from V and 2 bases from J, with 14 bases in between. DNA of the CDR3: TGTGCCAGTGCCAACACCTCCCCCTACGAGCAGTACTTC. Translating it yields CASANTSPYEQYF.

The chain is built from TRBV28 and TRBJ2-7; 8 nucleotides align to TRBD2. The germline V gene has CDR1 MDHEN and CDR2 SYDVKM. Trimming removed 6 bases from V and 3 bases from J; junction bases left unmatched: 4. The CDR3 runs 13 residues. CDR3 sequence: CASSISGSYEQYF. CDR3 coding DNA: TGTGCCAGCAGCATAAGCGGGAGCTACGAGCAGTACTTC.

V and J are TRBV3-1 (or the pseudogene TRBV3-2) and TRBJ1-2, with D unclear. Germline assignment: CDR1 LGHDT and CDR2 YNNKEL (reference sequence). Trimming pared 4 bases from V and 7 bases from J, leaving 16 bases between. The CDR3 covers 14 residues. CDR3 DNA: TGTGCCAGCAGCCGACGCGTCGGGGTTGGTGGCTACACCTTC. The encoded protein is CASSRRVGVGGYTF.

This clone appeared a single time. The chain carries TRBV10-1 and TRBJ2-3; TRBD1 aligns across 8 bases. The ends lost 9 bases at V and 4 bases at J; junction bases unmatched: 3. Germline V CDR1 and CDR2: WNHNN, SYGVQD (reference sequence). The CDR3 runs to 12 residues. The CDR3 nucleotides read TGCGCCAGTGGACAGGGCGCAGATACGCAGTATTTT. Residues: CASGQGADTQYF.

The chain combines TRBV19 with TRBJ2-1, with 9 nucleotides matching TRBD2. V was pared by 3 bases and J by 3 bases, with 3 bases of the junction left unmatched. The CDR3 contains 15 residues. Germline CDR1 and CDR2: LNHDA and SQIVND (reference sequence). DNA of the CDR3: TGTGCCAGTAGTATCGATAGCGGGAGCTACAATGAGCAGTTCTTC. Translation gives CASSIDSGSYNEQFF. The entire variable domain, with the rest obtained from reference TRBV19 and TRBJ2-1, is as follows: DGGITQSPKYLFRKEGQNVTLSCEQNLNHDAMYWYRQDPGQGLRLIYYSQIVNDFQKGDIAEGYSVSREKKESFPLTVTSAQKNPTAFYLCASSIDSGSYNEQFFGPGTRLTVL.

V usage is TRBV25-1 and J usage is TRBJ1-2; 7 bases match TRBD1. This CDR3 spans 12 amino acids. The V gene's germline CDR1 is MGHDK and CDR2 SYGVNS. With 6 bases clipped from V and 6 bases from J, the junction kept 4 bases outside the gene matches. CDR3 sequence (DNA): TGTGCCAGCAGCCAAGGGGGCCATGGCTACACCTTC. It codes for CASSQGGHGYTF.